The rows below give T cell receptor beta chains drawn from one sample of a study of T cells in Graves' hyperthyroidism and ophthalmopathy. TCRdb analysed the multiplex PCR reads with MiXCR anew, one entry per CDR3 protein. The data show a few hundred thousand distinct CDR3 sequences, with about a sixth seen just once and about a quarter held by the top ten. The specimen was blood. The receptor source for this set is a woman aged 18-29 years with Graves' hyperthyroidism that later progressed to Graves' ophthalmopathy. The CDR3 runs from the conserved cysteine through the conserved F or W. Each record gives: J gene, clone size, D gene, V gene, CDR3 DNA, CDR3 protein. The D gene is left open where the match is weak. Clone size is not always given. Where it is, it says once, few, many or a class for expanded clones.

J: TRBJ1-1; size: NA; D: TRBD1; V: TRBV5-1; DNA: TGCGCCAGCAGCTTGGGGGACAGGACCTTGAACACTGAAGCTTTCTTT; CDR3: CASSLGDRTLNTEAFF
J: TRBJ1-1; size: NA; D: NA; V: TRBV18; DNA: TGTGCCAGCTCAGCTGGGACACCTACCCAGTTGAACACTGAAGCTTTCTTT; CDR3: CASSAGTPTQLNTEAFF
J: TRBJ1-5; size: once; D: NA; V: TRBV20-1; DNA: TGCAGCTACGGGGAGCCTTATAGCAATCAGCCCCAGCATTTT; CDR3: CSYGEPYSNQPQHF
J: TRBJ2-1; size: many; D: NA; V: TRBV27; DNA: TGTGCCAGCAGTTATGTGTCGTCTCTTCTGGCCGATGAGCAGTTCTTC; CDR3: CASSYVSSLLADEQFF
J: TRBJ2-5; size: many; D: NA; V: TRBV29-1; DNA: TGCAGCGTTGATTTCGGGGAGACCCAGTACTTC; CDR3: CSVDFGETQYF
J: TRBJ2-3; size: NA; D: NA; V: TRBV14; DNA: TGTGCCAGCAGCCAACGGGACTCCATCGCAGATACGCAGTATTTT; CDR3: CASSQRDSIADTQYF
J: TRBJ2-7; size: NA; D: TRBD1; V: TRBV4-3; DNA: TGCGCCAGCAGCCAGGATACAGGGGTCCCCTACGAGCAGTACTTC; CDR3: CASSQDTGVPYEQYF
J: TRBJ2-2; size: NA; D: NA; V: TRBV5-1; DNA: TGCGCCAGCAGCTCCCTTGACACCGGGGAGCTGTTTTTT; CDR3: CASSSLDTGELFF
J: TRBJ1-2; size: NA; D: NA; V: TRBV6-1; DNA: TGTGCCAGCCAGGACTTAAACTATGGCTACACCTTC; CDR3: CASQDLNYGYTF
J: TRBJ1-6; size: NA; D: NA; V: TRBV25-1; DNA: TGTGCCAGCATGGGGGGCTCCTATAATTCACCCCTCCACTTT; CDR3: CASMGGSYNSPLHF
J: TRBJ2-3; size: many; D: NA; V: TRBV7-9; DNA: TGTGCCAGCGGCCGGACAGATACGCAGTATTTT; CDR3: CASGRTDTQYF
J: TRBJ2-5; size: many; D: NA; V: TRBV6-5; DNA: TGTGCCAGCAGTTACCCCACGGGCGGCCGGATGGCCCAGTACTTC; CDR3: CASSYPTGGRMAQYF